This TCR beta chain is from a study of molecular identifiers for immune sequencing clone quantification. Regarding this clonotype: The junction departs from the called germline gene at one end, perhaps through a read error.

TCRdb reanalysed the PCR reads using MiXCR and keeps one entry per CDR3 protein. The repertoire holds approximately 590,000 distinct CDR3 sequences, with around 25% as singletons. The CDR3 has 16 residues. This sequence was found in a human donor in good health. Some libraries in this study had Jurkat cell RNA spiked in. The rearrangement links TRBV5-3 to TRBJ1-2; D not certain. TRBV5-3 is classed as an ORF, of uncertain function. Sequenced material: naive CD8+ T cells from blood, with Jurkat cell RNA spiked in. Sample subset: FACS-sorted CD8+CD4-CCR7+CD45RA+ naive T cells. This CDR3 is CASSLGSGGARDGYTF. CDR3 DNA sequence: TGTGCCAGCAGCTTGGGCTCGGGAGGAGCCCGTGATGGCTACACCTTC.